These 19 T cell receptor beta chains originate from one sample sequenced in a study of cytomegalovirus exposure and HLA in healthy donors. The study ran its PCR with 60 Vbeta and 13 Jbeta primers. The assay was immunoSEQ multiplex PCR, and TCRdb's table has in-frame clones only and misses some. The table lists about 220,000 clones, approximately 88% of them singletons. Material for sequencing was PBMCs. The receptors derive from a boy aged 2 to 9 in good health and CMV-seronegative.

The CDR3 protein is CASSLQAVSTDTQYF. CDR3 coding DNA: TGTGCCAGCAGCTTGCAAGCGGTGAGCACAGATACGCAGTATTTT. The gene calls are TRBV5-6 and TRBJ2-3, with D maybe TRBD2 (5 bases). CDR1 SGHDT and CDR2 YYEEEE come from the germline V gene. The length of the CDR3 is 15 residues. V lost 1 base, J lost 0 bases, and 9 bases lay in between.

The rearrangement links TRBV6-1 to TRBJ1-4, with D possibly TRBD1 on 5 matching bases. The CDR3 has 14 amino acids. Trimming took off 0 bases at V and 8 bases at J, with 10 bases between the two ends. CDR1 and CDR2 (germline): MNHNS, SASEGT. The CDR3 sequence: CASSEAGGNEKLFF. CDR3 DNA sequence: TGTGCCAGCAGTGAAGCGGGGGGAAACGAAAAACTGTTTTTT.

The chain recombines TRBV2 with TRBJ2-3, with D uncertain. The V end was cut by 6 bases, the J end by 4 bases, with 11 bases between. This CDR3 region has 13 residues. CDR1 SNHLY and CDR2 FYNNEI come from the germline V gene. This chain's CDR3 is CASRQLTADTQYF. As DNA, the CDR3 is TGTGCCAGCAGACAGCTAACGGCAGATACGCAGTATTTT.

CDR3 DNA sequence: TGTGCCAGCAGTACGCGGACAGGGGGCACCTACGAGCAGTACTTC. Its translation is CASSTRTGGTYEQYF. The chain links TRBV6-5 to TRBJ2-7; 11 nucleotides line up with TRBD1. This CDR3 has 15 amino acids. Germline lookup yields CDR1 MNHEY and CDR2 SVGAGI. J was trimmed by 2 bases and V by 5 bases; bases with no gene match: 5.

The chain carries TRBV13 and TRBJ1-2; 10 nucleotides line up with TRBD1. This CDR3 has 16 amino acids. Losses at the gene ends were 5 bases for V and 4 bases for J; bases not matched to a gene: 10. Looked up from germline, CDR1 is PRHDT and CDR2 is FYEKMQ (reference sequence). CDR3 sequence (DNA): TGTGCCAGCAGCGAAAGACAGGGGGCGCGGTCCTATGGCTACACCTTC. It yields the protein CASSERQGARSYGYTF.

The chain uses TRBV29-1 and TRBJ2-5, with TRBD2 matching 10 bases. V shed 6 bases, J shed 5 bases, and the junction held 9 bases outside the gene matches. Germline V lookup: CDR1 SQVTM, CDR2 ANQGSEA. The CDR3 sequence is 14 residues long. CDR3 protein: CSVSGRALGETQYF. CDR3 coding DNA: TGCAGCGTGAGCGGGAGGGCCCTTGGCGAGACCCAGTACTTC.

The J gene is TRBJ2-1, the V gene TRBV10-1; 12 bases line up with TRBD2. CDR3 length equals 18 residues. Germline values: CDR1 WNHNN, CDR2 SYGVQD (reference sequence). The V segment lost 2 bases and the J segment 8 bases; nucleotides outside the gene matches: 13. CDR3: CASSEPLTTSGSLDEQFF. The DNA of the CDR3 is TGCGCCAGCAGTGAGCCCCTCACGACTAGCGGGAGTTTAGATGAGCAGTTCTTC.

The CDR3 reads CASSLRDRGYEQYF. The CDR3 DNA reads as TGCGCCAGCAGCCTACGGGACAGGGGCTACGAGCAGTACTTC. The gene calls are TRBV4-1 and TRBJ2-7; 10 nucleotides match TRBD1. Losses at the gene ends were 4 bases for V and 3 bases for J; bases not matched to a gene: 3. The CDR3 spans 14 residues. CDR1 is MGHRA, CDR2 YSYEKL, per germline.

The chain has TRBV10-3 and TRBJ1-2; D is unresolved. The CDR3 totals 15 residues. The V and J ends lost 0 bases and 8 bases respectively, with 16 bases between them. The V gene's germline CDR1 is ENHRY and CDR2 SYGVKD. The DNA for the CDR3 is TGTGCCATCAGTGAGTCCCGGGAACTAAATAGAGGCTACACCTTC. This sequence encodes CAISESRELNRGYTF.

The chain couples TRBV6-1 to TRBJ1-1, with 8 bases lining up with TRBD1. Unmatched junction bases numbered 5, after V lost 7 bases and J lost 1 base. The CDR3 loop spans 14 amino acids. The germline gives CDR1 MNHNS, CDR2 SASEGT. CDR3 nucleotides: TGTGCCAGCACTCGACAGGGGACGAACACTGAAGCTTTCTTT. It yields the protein CASTRQGTNTEAFF.

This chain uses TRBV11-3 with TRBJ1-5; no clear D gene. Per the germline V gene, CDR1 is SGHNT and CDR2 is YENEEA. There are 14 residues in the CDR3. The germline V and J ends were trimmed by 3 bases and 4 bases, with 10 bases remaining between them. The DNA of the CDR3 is TGTGCCAGCAGCTTGAGACATGTAAATCAGCCCCAGCATTTT. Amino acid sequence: CASSLRHVNQPQHF.

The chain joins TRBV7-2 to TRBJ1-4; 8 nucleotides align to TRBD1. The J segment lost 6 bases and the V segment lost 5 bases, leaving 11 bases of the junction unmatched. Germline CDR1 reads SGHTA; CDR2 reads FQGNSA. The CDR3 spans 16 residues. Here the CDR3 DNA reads TGTGCCAGCAGCCTCGAAGGGACAGGAGGGGATGAAAAACTGTTTTTT. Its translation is CASSLEGTGGDEKLFF. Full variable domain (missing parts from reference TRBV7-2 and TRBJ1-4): GAGVSQSPSNKVTEKGKDVELRCDPISGHTALYWYRQSLGQGLEFLIYFQGNSAPDKSGLPSDRFSAERTGGSVSTLTIQRTQQEDSAVYLCASSLEGTGGDEKLFFGSGTQLSVL.

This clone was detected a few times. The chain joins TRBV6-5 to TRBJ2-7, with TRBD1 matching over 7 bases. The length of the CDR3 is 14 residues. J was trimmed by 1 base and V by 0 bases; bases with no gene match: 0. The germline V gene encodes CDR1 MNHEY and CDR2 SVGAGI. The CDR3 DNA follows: TGTGCCAGCAGTTACTCGGGACAGTCCTACGAGCAGTACTTC. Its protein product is CASSYSGQSYEQYF.

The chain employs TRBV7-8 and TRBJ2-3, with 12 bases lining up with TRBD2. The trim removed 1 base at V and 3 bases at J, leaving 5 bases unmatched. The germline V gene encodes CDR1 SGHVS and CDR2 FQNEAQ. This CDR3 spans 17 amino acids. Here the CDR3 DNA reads TGTGCCAGCAGCTTAGGGGCTAGCGGGAGGGGTACAGATACGCAGTATTTT. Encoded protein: CASSLGASGRGTDTQYF.

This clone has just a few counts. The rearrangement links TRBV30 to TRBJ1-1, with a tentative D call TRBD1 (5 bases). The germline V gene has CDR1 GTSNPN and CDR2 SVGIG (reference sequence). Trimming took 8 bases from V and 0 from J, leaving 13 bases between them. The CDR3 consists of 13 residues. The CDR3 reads CAGTFTVNTEAFF. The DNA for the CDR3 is TGTGCCGGGACTTTTACAGTGAACACTGAAGCTTTCTTT.

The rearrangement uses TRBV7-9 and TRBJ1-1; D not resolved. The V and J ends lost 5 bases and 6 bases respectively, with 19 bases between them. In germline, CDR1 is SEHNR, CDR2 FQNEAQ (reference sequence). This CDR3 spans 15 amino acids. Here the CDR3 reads CASSPQLTWVAEAFF. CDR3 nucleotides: TGTGCCAGCAGCCCACAGCTAACTTGGGTAGCTGAAGCTTTCTTT.

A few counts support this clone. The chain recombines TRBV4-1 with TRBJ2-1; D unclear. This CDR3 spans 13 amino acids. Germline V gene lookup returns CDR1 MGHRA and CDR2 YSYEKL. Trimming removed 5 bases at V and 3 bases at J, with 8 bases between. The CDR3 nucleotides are TGCGCCAGCAGCGAGGTGGACTACAATGAGCAGTTCTTC. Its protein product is CASSEVDYNEQFF.

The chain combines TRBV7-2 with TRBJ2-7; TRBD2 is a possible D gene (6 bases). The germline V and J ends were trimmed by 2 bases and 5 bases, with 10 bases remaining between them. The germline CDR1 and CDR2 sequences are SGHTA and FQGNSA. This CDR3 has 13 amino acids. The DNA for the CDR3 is TGTGCCAGCAGCTTATTGACTAGGCACGAGCAGTACTTC. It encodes CASSLLTRHEQYF.

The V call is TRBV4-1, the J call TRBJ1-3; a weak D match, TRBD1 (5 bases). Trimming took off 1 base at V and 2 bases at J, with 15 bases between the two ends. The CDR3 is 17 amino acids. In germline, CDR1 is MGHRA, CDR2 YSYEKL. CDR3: CASSQGSVGAPGNTIYF. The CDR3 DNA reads TGCGCCAGCAGCCAAGGAAGTGTAGGGGCTCCTGGAAACACCATATATTTT.